This TCR beta chain was identified during a study of a mutant IDH1 vaccine in newly diagnosed glioma. Time point specified: week 35, safety follow-up. Doses consisted of 300 ug of mutant IDH1 20-mer peptide each, paired with topical imiquimod. As concerns this clone: Its antigen remains unidentified.

The table came from immunoSEQ multiplex PCR; TCRdb's copy has only in-frame clones and leaves some out. The sample carries about 74,000 clones, about 88% recorded once. V shed 3 bases and J shed 5 bases, with 14 bases lying between them. Per the germline V gene, CDR1 is LGHNA and CDR2 is YNFKEQ. This CDR3 spans 14 amino acids. This specimen was PBMCs, taken from a glioma patient whose treatment included an IDH1 peptide vaccine. The origin of this receptor is a man aged 25-40 years with glioma. The rearrangement links TRBV4-2 to TRBJ2-7; TRBD1 might be the D (5 bases). CDR3 DNA: TGTGCCAGCAGCCAGGCCCTAAAGGGGAACGAGCAGTACTTC. Its protein product is CASSQALKGNEQYF.